The sequence of this TCR beta chain was determined in a study of blood T cell repertoires in COVID-19. Across the study: Sites across the United States, Italy and Spain contributed samples from acute and convalescent COVID-19. T cells, B-cell-depleted T cells, or PBMCs supplied cDNA or gDNA.

In the authors' workflow: The assay estimated nucleated cells by amplifying reference gene primers. Sequencing used immunoSEQ multiplex PCR; TCRdb keeps in-frame clones, though not all of them. The V and J calls and clone size come from that table; D and trimming were worked out from the DNA. The table records approximately 160,000 clones, about four fifths of them present only once. Germline V gene data show CDR1 as SGHNT and CDR2 as YYREEE (reference sequence). The J segment lost 0 bases and the V segment lost 3 bases, leaving 6 bases of the junction unmatched. The CDR3 totals 16 residues. The clonotype comes from a man between 18 and 29 years old with active or convalescent COVID-19. Sequencing input: peripheral blood. The gene calls are TRBV5-4 and TRBJ1-3, with 7 positions matching TRBD1. This CDR3 reads CASSSTGQDSGNTIYF. Written as DNA, the CDR3 is TGTGCCAGCAGCTCGACCGGACAGGACTCTGGAAACACCATATATTTT.